Ten or more counts support the clone carrying this TCR beta chain. What it binds is not known. These data belong to a study of response to subunit inactivated influenza vaccine. V lost 4 bases, J lost 4 bases, and 11 bases lay in between. CDR3 size: 13 residues. Germline V lookup: CDR1 MNHNS, CDR2 SASEGT. One entry per CDR3 protein results from TCRdb running MiXCR on the RT-PCR reads. This sample has 500,000 to 750,000 distinct CDR3 sequences; around 15% occur once, and the top ten carry 11%. General study points: It was the authors' suggestion that each seasonal influenza vaccination recruits few new T cells.

The chain recombines TRBV6-1 with TRBJ2-7; unclear D gene. Sequenced material: PBMCs from blood, taken less than 13 days after vaccination. The TCR originated in a man between 50 and 59 years old who received an inactivated influenza vaccine. CDR3 nucleotide sequence: TGTGCCAGCAGTGCTCTCTCCAAATACGAGCAGTACTTC. It is translated as CASSALSKYEQYF.